Sequencing of this T cell receptor (beta chain) was carried out in a study of chronic HIV infection and antiretroviral therapy. About this clonotype itself: An end of the junction does not agree with germline; a read error may underlie this.

Using its own MiXCR run on the 5' RACE reads, TCRdb lists one record per CDR3 protein. The sample lists about 38,000 distinct CDR3 sequences; 8% to 10% were seen once. This CDR3 is built from 12 residues. From germline, CDR1 is MNHEY and CDR2 SVGEGT. The sample was peripheral blood. The V gene is TRBV6-2 or TRBV6-3, the J gene TRBJ1-1; no definite D call. The source is an adult who had HIV and had not received antiretroviral therapy, or was an uninfected healthy control (not recorded which). The CDR3 is CASSDLNTETFF. CDR3 nucleotides: TGTGCCAGCAGTGACTTGAACACTGAAACTTTCTTT.